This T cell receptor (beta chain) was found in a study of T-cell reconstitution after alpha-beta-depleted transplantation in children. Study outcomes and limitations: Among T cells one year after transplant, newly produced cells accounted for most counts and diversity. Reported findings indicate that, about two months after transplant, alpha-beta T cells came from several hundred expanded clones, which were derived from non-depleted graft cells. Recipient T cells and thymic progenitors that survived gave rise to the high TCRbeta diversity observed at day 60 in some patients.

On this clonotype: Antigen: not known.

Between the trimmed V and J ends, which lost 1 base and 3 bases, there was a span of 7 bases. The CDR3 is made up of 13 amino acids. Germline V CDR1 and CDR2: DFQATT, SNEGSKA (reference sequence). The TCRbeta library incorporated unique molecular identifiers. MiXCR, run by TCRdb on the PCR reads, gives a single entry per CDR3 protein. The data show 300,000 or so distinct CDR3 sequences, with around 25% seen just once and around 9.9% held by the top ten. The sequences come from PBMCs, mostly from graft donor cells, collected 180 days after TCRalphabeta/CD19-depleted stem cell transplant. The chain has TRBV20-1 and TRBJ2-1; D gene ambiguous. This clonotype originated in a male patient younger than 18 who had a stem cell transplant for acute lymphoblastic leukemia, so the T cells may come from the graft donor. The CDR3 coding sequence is TGCAGTGCTAGAGTAGGGAACTACAATGAGCAGTTCTTC. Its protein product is CSARVGNYNEQFF.